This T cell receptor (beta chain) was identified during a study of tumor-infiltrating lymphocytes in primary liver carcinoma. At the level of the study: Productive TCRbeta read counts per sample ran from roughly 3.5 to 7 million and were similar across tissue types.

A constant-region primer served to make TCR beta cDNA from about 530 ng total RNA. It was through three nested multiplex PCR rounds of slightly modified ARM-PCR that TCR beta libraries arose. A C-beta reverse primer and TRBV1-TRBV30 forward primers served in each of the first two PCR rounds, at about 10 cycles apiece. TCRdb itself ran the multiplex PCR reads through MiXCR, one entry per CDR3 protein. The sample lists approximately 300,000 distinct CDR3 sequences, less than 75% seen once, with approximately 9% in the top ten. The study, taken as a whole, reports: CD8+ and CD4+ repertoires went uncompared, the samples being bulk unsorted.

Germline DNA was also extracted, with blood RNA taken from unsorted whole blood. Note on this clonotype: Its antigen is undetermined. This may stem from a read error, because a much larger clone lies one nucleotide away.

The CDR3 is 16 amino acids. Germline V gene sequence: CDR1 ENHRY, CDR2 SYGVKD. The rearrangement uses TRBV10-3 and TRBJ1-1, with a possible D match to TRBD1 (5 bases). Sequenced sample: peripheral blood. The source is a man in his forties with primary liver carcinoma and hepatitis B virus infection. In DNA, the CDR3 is TGTACCATCAGTGAGTCGGGACTCTTAATGAACACTGAAGCTTTCTTT. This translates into CTISESGLLMNTEAFF.